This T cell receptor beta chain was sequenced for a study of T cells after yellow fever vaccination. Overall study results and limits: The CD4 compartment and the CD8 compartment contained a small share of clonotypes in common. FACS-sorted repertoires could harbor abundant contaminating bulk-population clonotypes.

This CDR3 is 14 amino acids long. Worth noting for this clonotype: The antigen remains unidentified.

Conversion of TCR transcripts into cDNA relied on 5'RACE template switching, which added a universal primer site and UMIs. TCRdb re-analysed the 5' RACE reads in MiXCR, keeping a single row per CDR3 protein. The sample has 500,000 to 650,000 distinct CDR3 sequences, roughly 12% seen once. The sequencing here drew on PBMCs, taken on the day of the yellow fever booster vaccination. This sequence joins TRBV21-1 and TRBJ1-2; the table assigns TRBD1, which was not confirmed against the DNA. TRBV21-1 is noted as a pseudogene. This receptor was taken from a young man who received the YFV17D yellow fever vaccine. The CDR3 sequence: CASSSGQGDYGYTF. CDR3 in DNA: TGTGCCAGCAGCTCGGGACAGGGGGACTATGGCTACACCTTC.